Shown below are 13 T cell receptor beta chains from a single sample sequenced in a study of blood T cell repertoires in COVID-19. Produced via immunoSEQ multiplex PCR; TCRdb's table is partial and in-frame only. The table records 180,000 or so clones, around 86% of them present only once. The specimen sequenced was peripheral blood. The receptor source for this set is a man aged 18-30 years with acute or convalescent COVID-19.

This rearrangement joins TRBV11-2 to TRBJ1-1; TRBD1 matches at 10 bases. The V gene's germline CDR1 is SGHAT and CDR2 FQNNGV. V lost 5 bases and J lost 5; bases outside the gene matches: 2. The CDR3 sequence is 13 residues long. The CDR3, as DNA: TGTGCCAGCAGCCCGGACAGGGGGACTGAAGCTTTCTTT. This codes for CASSPDRGTEAFF. Based on the CDR3 plus reference TRBV11-2 and TRBJ1-1, the full variable domain is EAGVAQSPRYKIIEKRQSVAFWCNPISGHATLYWYQQILGQGPKLLIQFQNNGVVDDSQLPKDRFSAERLKGVDSTLKIQPAKLEDSAVYLCASSPDRGTEAFFGQGTRLTVV.

The chain uses TRBV2 and TRBJ2-2; D gene ambiguous. Germline lookup yields CDR1 SNHLY and CDR2 FYNNEI. V lost 5 bases, J lost 0 bases, and 13 bases lay in between. The CDR3 length is 16 residues. The CDR3 reads CASSSATTANTGELFF. CDR3 bases: TGTGCCAGCAGTAGTGCAACGACTGCGAACACCGGGGAGCTGTTTTTT.

This chain uses TRBV28 with TRBJ1-2, with D unresolved. CDR3 length: 13 amino acids. Germline V gene lookup returns CDR1 MDHEN and CDR2 SYDVKM. Trimming stripped 3 bases from V and 4 bases from J, with 9 bases between. The CDR3: CASSFSRFYGYTF. The CDR3, as DNA: TGTGCCAGCAGTTTCTCCAGGTTCTATGGCTACACCTTC.

The chain recombines TRBV6-5 with TRBJ1-1; possibly TRBD1 for D (5 bases). With 10 bases removed from V and 0 bases from J, the gap between germline ends came to 12 bases. This CDR3 spans 13 amino acids. Germline V gene sequence: CDR1 MNHEY, CDR2 SVGAGI. CDR3 nucleotides: TGTGCCACCAAGACAGTGATGAACACTGAAGCTTTCTTT. Translation gives CATKTVMNTEAFF.

The table lists this clone with a few counts. The chain has TRBV7-2 and TRBJ1-6; D gene ambiguous. The CDR3 spans 18 residues. In germline, CDR1 is SGHTA, CDR2 FQGNSA. Trimming removed 5 bases from V and 0 bases from J, with 17 bases in between. The CDR3 protein is CASSQDYSYSSYNSPLHF. In DNA form, the CDR3 reads TGTGCCAGCAGCCAAGACTACAGTTATAGCTCCTATAATTCACCCCTCCACTTT.

The chain links TRBV6-5 to TRBJ1-5; D is ambiguous. Germline V CDR1 and CDR2: MNHEY, SVGAGI. V lost 8 bases and J lost 1, with 15 bases in between. The CDR3 is made up of 15 amino acids. The CDR3 loop reads CASRVAGNSNQPQHF. For the CDR3, the DNA is TGTGCCAGCCGCGTAGCGGGGAACAGCAATCAGCCCCAGCATTTT.

The V gene is TRBV3-1 (or the pseudogene TRBV3-2), the J gene TRBJ2-3, with 8 nucleotides matching TRBD2. This CDR3 spans 17 amino acids. Germline CDR1 reads LGHDT; CDR2 reads YNNKEL (reference sequence). The V and J ends lost 4 bases and 0 bases, in that order; junction bases with no gene match: 9. As DNA, the CDR3 is TGTGCCAGCAGCCCCACGCTAGCGGGCCCTAGCACAGATACGCAGTATTTT. Translation gives CASSPTLAGPSTDTQYF.

The rearrangement links TRBV28 to TRBJ2-7, with D possibly TRBD2 on 5 matching bases. This CDR3 spans 13 amino acids. Germline CDR1 reads MDHEN; CDR2 reads SYDVKM. Between the trimmed V and J ends, which lost 5 bases and 7 bases, there was a span of 15 bases. The chain's CDR3 is CASSVPGGREQYV. The CDR3 nucleotides read TGTGCCAGCAGTGTCCCAGGAGGCAGGGAGCAGTACGTC.

V is TRBV24-1 and J is TRBJ1-3, with D perhaps matching TRBD1 (6 bases). The CDR3 covers 15 residues. Trimming stripped 7 bases from V and 0 bases from J, with 12 bases between. CDR1 is KGHDR, CDR2 SFDVKD, per germline. CDR3: CATSTGGASGNTIYF. The CDR3 DNA is TGTGCCACCAGCACGGGGGGGGCCTCTGGAAACACCATATATTTT.

The chain couples TRBV9 to TRBJ1-5, with TRBD1 matching 10 bases. Losses at the gene ends were 2 bases for V and 6 bases for J; bases not matched to a gene: 5. CDR3 length: 15 amino acids. Per germline, CDR1 SGDLS and CDR2 YYNGEE. This chain's CDR3 is CASSVGDRGGQPQHF. CDR3 sequence (DNA): TGTGCCAGCAGCGTTGGGGACAGGGGAGGTCAGCCCCAGCATTTT. The variable domain in full, with the rest retrieved from reference TRBV9 and TRBJ1-5, is DSGVTQTPKHLITATGQRVTLRCSPRSGDLSVYWYQQSLDQGLQFLIQYYNGEERAKGNILERFSAQQFPDLHSELNLSSLELGDSALYFCASSVGDRGGQPQHFGDGTRLSIL.

The J gene is TRBJ1-2, the V gene TRBV3-1 (or the pseudogene TRBV3-2); no definite D call. Trimming took off 0 bases at V and 8 bases at J, with 16 bases between the two ends. Germline assignment: CDR1 LGHDT and CDR2 YNNKEL (reference sequence). The CDR3 runs to 15 residues. In DNA, the CDR3 is TGTGCCAGCAGCCAAGATCGATCGCCATATCTAGGCTACACCTTC. Its translation: CASSQDRSPYLGYTF.

The gene calls are TRBV19 and TRBJ1-6; 10 bases fit TRBD1. Trimming took 5 bases from V and 7 from J; bases not matched to a gene: 5. This CDR3 has 15 residues. CDR1 LNHDA and CDR2 SQIVND come from the germline V gene (reference sequence). The CDR3 DNA reads TGTGCCAGTAGTGCCGGGACAGGGGTAAATTCACCCCTCCACTTT. As protein: CASSAGTGVNSPLHF.

The chain has TRBV30 and TRBJ1-2, with 7 bases that match TRBD1. CDR1 and CDR2 from the germline V gene are GTSNPN and SVGIG (reference sequence). With V trimmed by 8 bases and J by 4 bases, 10 bases remained unmatched. This CDR3 is 13 amino acids long. This CDR3 is CAGPTRDSYGYTF. Here the CDR3 DNA reads TGTGCCGGCCCGACGAGGGACAGCTATGGCTACACCTTC.